The rows below give T cell receptor beta chains drawn from one sample of a study of blood T cell repertoires in COVID-19. Libraries were prepared by immunoSEQ multiplex PCR; TCRdb keeps only in-frame clonotypes and omits some of them. The sample holds around 190,000 clones, about 88% seen once. Material for sequencing was peripheral blood. The receptors come from a man between 45 and 60 years old with COVID-19, enrolled during active disease. Each CDR3 is given with its conserved first and last residue. The order of the fields is D gene, V gene, J gene, clone size, CDR3 DNA, CDR3 protein. D genes are given only for firm matches. Not all rows give a size; the values are once, few, many and, for expanded clones, a class.

d_call: TRBD2
v_call: TRBV7-8
j_call: TRBJ2-1
clone_size: -
cdr3_nt: TGTGCCAGCAGCTTAGAGTTTGGACTAGCTTACAATGAGCAGTTCTTC
cdr3_aa: CASSLEFGLAYNEQFF

d_call: -
v_call: TRBV6-5
j_call: TRBJ1-4
clone_size: -
cdr3_nt: TGTGCCAGCAGCTTCGACAGGTACCGCGAAAAACTGTTTTTT
cdr3_aa: CASSFDRYREKLFF

d_call: TRBD2
v_call: TRBV6-4
j_call: TRBJ2-1
clone_size: -
cdr3_nt: TGTGCCAGCAGTGACTCGGGGCGGGGGGCTAACAATGAGCAGTTCTTC
cdr3_aa: CASSDSGRGANNEQFF

d_call: -
v_call: TRBV7-5
j_call: TRBJ2-7
clone_size: -
cdr3_nt: TGTGCCAGAGGGGCACAGGGAATTTCGCTGTACGAGCAGTACTTC
cdr3_aa: CARGAQGISLYEQYF

d_call: TRBD1
v_call: TRBV5-4
j_call: TRBJ1-1
clone_size: once
cdr3_nt: TGTGCCAGCAGTACCGGACAGGGAGGCTTCGCTGAAGCTTTCTTT
cdr3_aa: CASSTGQGGFAEAFF

d_call: -
v_call: TRBV12-3/TRBV12-4
j_call: TRBJ1-1
clone_size: -
cdr3_nt: TGTGCCAGCAGTTTAAGGCAGGGTTTGCTGGCTTTCTTT
cdr3_aa: CASSLRQGLLAFF

d_call: TRBD1
v_call: TRBV3-1/TRBV3-2
j_call: TRBJ2-6
clone_size: -
cdr3_nt: TGTGCCAGCAGCCCAAGAACAGGGGCTGGGGCCAACGTCCTGACTTTC
cdr3_aa: CASSPRTGAGANVLTF

d_call: TRBD2
v_call: TRBV18
j_call: TRBJ2-1
clone_size: -
cdr3_nt: TGTGCCAGCTCACCACCGGGACTAGCGGGGAATGAGCAGTTCTTC
cdr3_aa: CASSPPGLAGNEQFF

d_call: -
v_call: TRBV15
j_call: TRBJ2-7
clone_size: -
cdr3_nt: TGTGCCACCAGCAGAGATCGGTATCCCCGCGAGCAGTACTTC
cdr3_aa: CATSRDRYPREQYF

d_call: TRBD1
v_call: TRBV3-1/TRBV3-2
j_call: TRBJ2-7
clone_size: -
cdr3_nt: TGTGCCAGCAGCCGCGGACAGGGTTGGGCCTACGAGCAGTACTTC
cdr3_aa: CASSRGQGWAYEQYF

d_call: TRBD2
v_call: TRBV14
j_call: TRBJ2-7
clone_size: -
cdr3_nt: TGTGCCAGCAGCCAAGGTGTCAGTGCGGGACTAGCGGGAGGACACTACGAGCAGTACTTC
cdr3_aa: CASSQGVSAGLAGGHYEQYF

d_call: TRBD2
v_call: TRBV10-1
j_call: TRBJ2-1
clone_size: -
cdr3_nt: TGCGCCAGCAGTGAGCCCCCTAGCGGGAGGAGTGAGCAGTTCTTC
cdr3_aa: CASSEPPSGRSEQFF

d_call: -
v_call: TRBV9
j_call: TRBJ1-6
clone_size: once
cdr3_nt: TGTGCCAGCAGCGTAGCTACGGTGGGGACATACACCAATTCACCCCTCCACTTT
cdr3_aa: CASSVATVGTYTNSPLHF

d_call: -
v_call: TRBV30
j_call: TRBJ1-2
clone_size: once
cdr3_nt: TGTGCCTGGAGTGTTAAGAGACAGCTGCTTGGGGGCTACACCTTC
cdr3_aa: CAWSVKRQLLGGYTF

d_call: -
v_call: TRBV11-1
j_call: TRBJ1-1
clone_size: -
cdr3_nt: TGTGCCAGCAGCTGGGGACAGAACACTGAAGCTTTCTTT
cdr3_aa: CASSWGQNTEAFF

d_call: -
v_call: TRBV11-2
j_call: TRBJ1-1
clone_size: -
cdr3_nt: TGTGCCAGCAGCTTAGTATCCAACACTGAAGCTTTCTTT
cdr3_aa: CASSLVSNTEAFF

d_call: TRBD2
v_call: TRBV7-9
j_call: TRBJ2-5
clone_size: -
cdr3_nt: TGTGCCAGCAGCTTAGGGGGGGCTAGCGGGCCTCAAGAGACCCAGTACTTC
cdr3_aa: CASSLGGASGPQETQYF

d_call: -
v_call: TRBV29-1
j_call: TRBJ2-3
clone_size: -
cdr3_nt: TGCGGAGGCGGTTCGCATGGGGATACGCAGTATTTT
cdr3_aa: CGGGSHGDTQYF

d_call: TRBD2
v_call: TRBV7-3
j_call: TRBJ2-7
clone_size: -
cdr3_nt: TGTGCCAGCAGCTTAACCGGACTAGCCGGTCGTTCCTACGAGCAGTACTTC
cdr3_aa: CASSLTGLAGRSYEQYF

d_call: -
v_call: TRBV27
j_call: TRBJ2-7
clone_size: -
cdr3_nt: TGTGCCAGCAGGTCCCCTGGGCGGGTCTACGAGCAGTACTTC
cdr3_aa: CASRSPGRVYEQYF

d_call: -
v_call: TRBV10-2
j_call: TRBJ2-1
clone_size: -
cdr3_nt: TGCGCCAGCGCTGAATGGGACAACTCCTACAATGAGCAGTTCTTC
cdr3_aa: CASAEWDNSYNEQFF

d_call: TRBD2
v_call: TRBV5-1
j_call: TRBJ2-1
clone_size: -
cdr3_nt: TGCGCCAGCAGCTTGGGAGGGACTAGCGGATACAATGAGCAGTTCTTC
cdr3_aa: CASSLGGTSGYNEQFF

d_call: TRBD1
v_call: TRBV30
j_call: TRBJ1-6
clone_size: -
cdr3_nt: TGTGCCTGGAGTGCCGGGACAGCTAAAGATAATTCACCCCTCCACTTT
cdr3_aa: CAWSAGTAKDNSPLHF

d_call: -
v_call: TRBV29-1
j_call: TRBJ1-1
clone_size: -
cdr3_nt: TGCAGCTTCAAAGGGGGCACTGAAGCTTTCTTT
cdr3_aa: CSFKGGTEAFF

d_call: -
v_call: TRBV9
j_call: TRBJ2-5
clone_size: once
cdr3_nt: TGTGCCAGCAGCACTGAGGAGACCCAGTACTTC
cdr3_aa: CASSTEETQYF

d_call: TRBD2
v_call: TRBV5-4
j_call: TRBJ2-1
clone_size: -
cdr3_nt: TGTGCCAGCAGCCCAGTGCGGGGGGGGGTGAATGAGCAGTTCTTC
cdr3_aa: CASSPVRGGVNEQFF

d_call: TRBD2
v_call: TRBV6-5
j_call: TRBJ2-7
clone_size: -
cdr3_nt: TGTGCCAGCAGCGCCACCGGGACTAGCCTATACGAGCAGTACTTC
cdr3_aa: CASSATGTSLYEQYF

d_call: -
v_call: TRBV13
j_call: TRBJ1-1
clone_size: -
cdr3_nt: TGTGCCAGCAGCCTATTAACAGGGGAAGCTTTCTTT
cdr3_aa: CASSLLTGEAFF

d_call: TRBD1
v_call: TRBV10-2
j_call: TRBJ2-7
clone_size: -
cdr3_nt: TGCGCCAGCACTCCCCAGGGGGACAACTACGAGCAGTACTTC
cdr3_aa: CASTPQGDNYEQYF

d_call: -
v_call: TRBV5-1
j_call: TRBJ2-5
clone_size: -
cdr3_nt: TGCGCCAGCAGCTTAAGGGGGGGTCAAGAGACCCAGTACTTC
cdr3_aa: CASSLRGGQETQYF

d_call: TRBD1
v_call: TRBV18
j_call: TRBJ1-4
clone_size: -
cdr3_nt: TGTGCCAGCTCGCAATCCCTAAGGGGGCGTAACGAAAAACTGTTTTTT
cdr3_aa: CASSQSLRGRNEKLFF

d_call: TRBD2
v_call: TRBV9
j_call: TRBJ2-1
clone_size: -
cdr3_nt: TGTGCCAGCAGCCCCGGTGGGAGGGCACGCAATGAGCAGTTCTTC
cdr3_aa: CASSPGGRARNEQFF

d_call: -
v_call: TRBV18
j_call: TRBJ1-3
clone_size: -
cdr3_nt: TGTGCCAGCTCACCACCCAGTCGGACAGCTGTTGGAAACACCATATATTTT
cdr3_aa: CASSPPSRTAVGNTIYF

d_call: TRBD2
v_call: TRBV7-3
j_call: TRBJ2-3
clone_size: -
cdr3_nt: TGTGCCAGCAGTCCGTCAGCGGGGGGTGTTTTTAGCACAGATACGCAGTATTTT
cdr3_aa: CASSPSAGGVFSTDTQYF

d_call: TRBD2
v_call: TRBV2
j_call: TRBJ2-7
clone_size: -
cdr3_nt: TGTGCCAGCAAGGTACTAGCGGACTACGAGCAGTACTTC
cdr3_aa: CASKVLADYEQYF

d_call: TRBD1
v_call: TRBV7-2
j_call: TRBJ1-2
clone_size: -
cdr3_nt: TGTGCCAGCAGCCACACAGGGGGTAAAGGCTACACCTTC
cdr3_aa: CASSHTGGKGYTF

d_call: TRBD2
v_call: TRBV29-1
j_call: TRBJ2-5
clone_size: -
cdr3_nt: TGCAGCGTCGAACTAGCGGCCCAAGAGACCCAGTACTTC
cdr3_aa: CSVELAAQETQYF

d_call: TRBD1
v_call: TRBV13
j_call: TRBJ1-1
clone_size: -
cdr3_nt: TGTGCCAGCAGCTTCACAGGGGGTCTTGCTTTTACTGAAGCTTTCTTT
cdr3_aa: CASSFTGGLAFTEAFF

d_call: TRBD2
v_call: TRBV18
j_call: TRBJ2-1
clone_size: many
cdr3_nt: TGTGCCAGCTCACCAAGAGGACTAGCGACCTACAATGAGCAGTTCTTC
cdr3_aa: CASSPRGLATYNEQFF

d_call: -
v_call: TRBV7-3
j_call: TRBJ2-3
clone_size: -
cdr3_nt: TGTGCCAGCAGCTTGGCGGGACCCACAGATACGCAGTATTTT
cdr3_aa: CASSLAGPTDTQYF

d_call: TRBD1
v_call: TRBV7-2
j_call: TRBJ2-3
clone_size: -
cdr3_nt: TGTGCCAGCAGCTTATGGAGGACAGGGGGTAGCACAGATACGCAGTATTTT
cdr3_aa: CASSLWRTGGSTDTQYF

d_call: TRBD1
v_call: TRBV28
j_call: TRBJ1-2
clone_size: -
cdr3_nt: TGTGCCAGCAGCTCGACAGGGAATGGCTACACCTTC
cdr3_aa: CASSSTGNGYTF